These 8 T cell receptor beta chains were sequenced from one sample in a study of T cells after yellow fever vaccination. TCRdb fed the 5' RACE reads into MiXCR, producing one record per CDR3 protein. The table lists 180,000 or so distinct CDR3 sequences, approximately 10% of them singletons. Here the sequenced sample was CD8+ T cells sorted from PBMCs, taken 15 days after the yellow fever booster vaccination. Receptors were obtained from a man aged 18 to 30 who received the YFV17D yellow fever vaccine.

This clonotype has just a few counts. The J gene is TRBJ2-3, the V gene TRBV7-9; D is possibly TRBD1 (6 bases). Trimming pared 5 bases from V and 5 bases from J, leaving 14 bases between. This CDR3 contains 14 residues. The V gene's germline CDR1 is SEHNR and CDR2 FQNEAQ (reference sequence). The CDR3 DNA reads TGTGCCAGCAGCCCTGGGAGAGGGGGAGATACGCAGTATTTT. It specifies CASSPGRGGDTQYF.

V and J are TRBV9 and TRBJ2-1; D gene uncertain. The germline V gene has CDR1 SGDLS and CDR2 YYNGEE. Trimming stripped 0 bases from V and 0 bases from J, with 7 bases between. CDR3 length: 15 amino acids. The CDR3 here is CASSVARTSYNEQFF. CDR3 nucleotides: TGTGCCAGCAGCGTAGCCCGGACCTCCTACAATGAGCAGTTCTTC.

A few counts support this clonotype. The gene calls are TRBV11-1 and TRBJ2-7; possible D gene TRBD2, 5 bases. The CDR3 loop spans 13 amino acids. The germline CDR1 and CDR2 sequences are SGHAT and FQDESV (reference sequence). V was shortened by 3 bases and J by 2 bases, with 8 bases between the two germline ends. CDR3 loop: CASSFGVTYEQYF. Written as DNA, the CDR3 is TGTGCCAGCAGCTTCGGGGTTACCTACGAGCAGTACTTC. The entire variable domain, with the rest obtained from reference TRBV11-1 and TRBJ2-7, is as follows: EAEVAQSPRYKITEKSQAVAFWCDPISGHATLYWYRQILGQGPELLVQFQDESVVDDSQLPKDRFSAERLKGVDSTLKIQPAELGDSAMYLCASSFGVTYEQYFGPGTRLTVT.

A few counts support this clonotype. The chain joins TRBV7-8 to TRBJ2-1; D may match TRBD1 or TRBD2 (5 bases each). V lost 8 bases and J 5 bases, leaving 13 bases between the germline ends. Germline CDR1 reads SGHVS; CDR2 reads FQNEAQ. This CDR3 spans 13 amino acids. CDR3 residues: CASARGQNNEQFF. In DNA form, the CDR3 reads TGTGCCAGCGCCCGGGGCCAGAACAATGAGCAGTTCTTC.

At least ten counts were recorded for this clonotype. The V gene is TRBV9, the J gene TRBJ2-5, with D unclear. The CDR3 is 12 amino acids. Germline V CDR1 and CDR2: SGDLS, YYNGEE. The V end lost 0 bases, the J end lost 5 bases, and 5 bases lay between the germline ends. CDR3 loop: CASSVDFETQYF. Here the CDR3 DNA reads TGTGCCAGCAGCGTAGATTTCGAGACCCAGTACTTC.

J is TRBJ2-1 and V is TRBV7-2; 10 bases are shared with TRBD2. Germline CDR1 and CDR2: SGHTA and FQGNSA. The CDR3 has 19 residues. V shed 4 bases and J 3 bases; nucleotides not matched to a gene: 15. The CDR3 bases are TGTGCCAGCAGCTCCCCCCCGGGAGGGACTAGCGCCATCTACAATGAGCAGTTCTTC. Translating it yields CASSSPPGGTSAIYNEQFF. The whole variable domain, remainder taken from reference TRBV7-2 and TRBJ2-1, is GAGVSQSPSNKVTEKGKDVELRCDPISGHTALYWYRQSLGQGLEFLIYFQGNSAPDKSGLPSDRFSAERTGGSVSTLTIQRTQQEDSAVYLCASSSPPGGTSAIYNEQFFGPGTRLTVL.

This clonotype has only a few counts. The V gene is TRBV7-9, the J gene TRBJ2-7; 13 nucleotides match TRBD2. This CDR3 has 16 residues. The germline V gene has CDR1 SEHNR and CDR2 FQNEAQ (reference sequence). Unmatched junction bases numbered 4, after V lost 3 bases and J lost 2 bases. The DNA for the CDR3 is TGTGCCAGCAGCTTTGGACTAGCGGGGGTACCCTACGAGCAGTACTTC. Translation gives CASSFGLAGVPYEQYF.

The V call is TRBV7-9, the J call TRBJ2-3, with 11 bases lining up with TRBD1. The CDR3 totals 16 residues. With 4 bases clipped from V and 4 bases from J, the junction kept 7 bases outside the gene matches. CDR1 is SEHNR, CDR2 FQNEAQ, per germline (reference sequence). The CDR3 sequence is CASSSWTGGASDTQYF. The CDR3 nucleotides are TGTGCCAGCAGCTCCTGGACAGGGGGCGCGTCAGATACGCAGTATTTT.